The 30 T cell receptor beta chains in this list originate from one sample, sequenced in a study of control samples from healthy donors and cancer patients. Profiling relied on immunoSEQ multiplex PCR, and the TCRdb table lists in-frame clones only, not all of them. The data show about 55,000 clones, with around 96% seen just once and about 1% held by the top ten. Specimen: blood. Receptors originate from a woman aged 18-35 years in good health.

This clone was observed once. The chain joins TRBV28 to TRBJ1-6; a weak D match, TRBD1 (5 bases). Between the trimmed V and J ends, which lost 3 bases and 16 bases, there was a span of 16 bases. CDR3 length: 13 residues. Germline CDR1 reads MDHEN; CDR2 reads SYDVKM. The CDR3 spells CASSFRGKGSLHF. As DNA, the CDR3 is TGTGCCAGCAGTTTCCGCGGGAAGGGGTCACTCCACTTT.

The chain joins TRBV21-1 to TRBJ2-5; the table gives TRBD1 as D, unverified against the DNA. TRBV21-1 is marked as a pseudogene. The CDR3 runs to 14 residues. CDR3 bases: TGTGCCAGCAGCCGACAGGGGGCGACTGAGACCCAGTACTTC. Protein product: CASSRQGATETQYF.

The rearrangement links TRBV3-1 (or the pseudogene TRBV3-2) to TRBJ2-5; 10 bases are shared with TRBD2. CDR3 size: 16 residues. J lost 4 bases, V lost 5 bases, and 10 bases had no gene match. Per germline, CDR1 LGHDT and CDR2 YNNKEL (reference sequence). CDR3 sequence: CASSARLAGTGETQYF. The CDR3 DNA sequence: TGTGCCAGCAGCGCCCGACTAGCGGGCACGGGAGAGACCCAGTACTTC.

This clone has only one observation. The genes are TRBV5-4 and TRBJ2-1; 9 bases are shared with TRBD2. The CDR3 is 14 amino acids. The germline gives CDR1 SGHNT, CDR2 YYREEE (reference sequence). Trimming took 2 bases from V and 6 from J; bases not matched to a gene: 3. The CDR3 loop is CASSFGRGGNEQFF. DNA for the CDR3: TGTGCCAGCAGCTTCGGGCGGGGGGGCAATGAGCAGTTCTTC.

V is TRBV25-1 and J is TRBJ1-1, with D hard to call. CDR1 MGHDK and CDR2 SYGVNS come from the germline V gene. The CDR3 covers 11 residues. The germline V and J ends were trimmed by 6 bases and 7 bases, with 9 bases remaining between them. The CDR3: CASSWMREAFF. Here the CDR3 DNA reads TGTGCCAGCAGCTGGATGCGTGAAGCTTTCTTT.

The chain is built from TRBV7-6 and TRBJ2-3; D is unclear. Germline lookup yields CDR1 SGHVS and CDR2 FNYEAQ. This CDR3 is built from 14 residues. The V end lost 1 base, the J end lost 4 bases, and 9 bases lay between the germline ends. The CDR3 spells CASSLVPRADTQYF. DNA for the CDR3: TGTGCCAGCAGCTTAGTCCCCCGGGCAGATACGCAGTATTTT.

The V call is TRBV15, the J call TRBJ1-5, with unresolved D. Trimming cost V 0 bases and J 7 bases, with 13 bases left between them. CDR1 is LNHNV, CDR2 YYDKDF, per germline (reference sequence). The CDR3 is made up of 15 amino acids. CDR3 DNA: TGTGCCACCAGCAGAGATCTCTCCCCGGAACAGCCCCAGCATTTT. Its protein is CATSRDLSPEQPQHF.

This sequence joins TRBV6-5 and TRBJ1-5, with 8 nucleotides matching TRBD1. Germline CDR1 and CDR2: MNHEY and SVGAGI. The CDR3 runs to 15 residues. Trimming at V came to 8 bases and at J to 4 bases, leaving 10 bases not matched to a gene. CDR3 in DNA: TGTGCCAGCTGCATCCGACAGGGGCCTAATCAGCCCCAGCATTTT. Encoded protein: CASCIRQGPNQPQHF.

This CDR3 reads CASSNQRNTEAFF. The DNA of the CDR3 is TGTGCCAGTAGTAATCAGAGGAACACTGAAGCTTTCTTT. The rearrangement uses TRBV19 and TRBJ1-1; D ambiguous. Deletions cut 4 bases from V and 1 base from J, with 7 bases between. The CDR3 is made up of 13 amino acids. The V gene's germline CDR1 is LNHDA and CDR2 SQIVND (reference sequence).

The CDR3 loop is CASSFGGTEAFF. The CDR3 DNA reads as TGTGCCAGCAGCTTTGGCGGGACGGAAGCTTTCTTT. The genes are TRBV5-4 and TRBJ1-1, with D possibly TRBD1 on 5 matching bases. Germline V gene sequence: CDR1 SGHNT, CDR2 YYREEE (reference sequence). This CDR3 contains 12 residues. V was trimmed by 2 bases and J by 8 bases, leaving 10 bases between them.

The V and J genes are TRBV3-1 (or the pseudogene TRBV3-2) and TRBJ2-3; D is possibly TRBD2 (6 bases). CDR1 LGHDT and CDR2 YNNKEL come from the germline V gene (reference sequence). This CDR3 spans 15 amino acids. Trimming stripped 1 base from V and 2 bases from J, with 10 bases between. The CDR3 DNA reads as TGTGCCAGCAGCCAAGTGGGGGGTTACACAGATACGCAGTATTTT. It codes for CASSQVGGYTDTQYF.

The chain is built from TRBV2 and TRBJ1-1, with D uncertain. The CDR3 is 15 amino acids. V shed 6 bases and J shed 1 base, with 15 bases lying between them. Germline V gene data show CDR1 as SNHLY and CDR2 as FYNNEI. Here the CDR3 DNA reads TGTGCCAGCAGAGAGAGCCGACTGAAGAACACTGAAGCTTTCTTT. It translates to CASRESRLKNTEAFF. The variable domain in full, with the rest retrieved from reference TRBV2 and TRBJ1-1, is EPEVTQTPSHQVTQMGQEVILRCVPISNHLYFYWYRQILGQKVEFLVSFYNNEISEKSEIFDDQFSVERPDGSNFTLKIRSTKLEDSAMYFCASRESRLKNTEAFFGQGTRLTVV.

The chain uses TRBV30 and TRBJ2-1, with TRBD2 matching 8 bases. Germline CDR1 reads GTSNPN; CDR2 reads SVGIG (reference sequence). Trimming took 2 bases from V and 3 from J; bases not matched to a gene: 3. This CDR3 is 14 amino acids long. The CDR3 DNA reads as TGTGCCTGGAGTTTGGCGGGGGGCTACAATGAGCAGTTCTTC. It encodes CAWSLAGGYNEQFF.

The genes are TRBV6-4 and TRBJ2-3; D gene ambiguous. The CDR3 totals 14 residues. Trimming left V 4 bases short and J 6 bases short, with 14 bases between. The germline V gene encodes CDR1 MRHNA and CDR2 SNTAGT. CDR3 nucleotides: TGTGCCAGCAGTGTGGCTTCCGATATGGATACGCAGTATTTT. Protein product: CASSVASDMDTQYF.

The chain recombines TRBV7-2 with TRBJ1-2; D uncertain. The V gene's germline CDR1 is SGHTA and CDR2 FQGNSA. V was cut by 6 bases and J by 6 bases, with 17 bases left in between. CDR3 length: 14 amino acids. The CDR3 nucleotides read TGTGCCAGCAGGTCCTATGTGGTGTTGGATGGCTACACCTTC. As protein: CASRSYVVLDGYTF.

This chain uses TRBV27 with TRBJ1-3; D is perhaps TRBD1 (5 bases). V dropped 0 bases and J dropped 7 bases, with 13 bases sitting between them. The CDR3 contains 15 residues. The germline CDR1 and CDR2 sequences are MNHEY and SMNVEV (reference sequence). As DNA, the CDR3 is TGTGCCAGCAGTTTATCTCGGCAGGGAGGGAACACCATATATTTT. It codes for CASSLSRQGGNTIYF.

DNA for the CDR3: TGTGCCTGGAGTGTGGGAACCCCGATATATGGCTACACCTTC. The encoded protein is CAWSVGTPIYGYTF. The chain is built from TRBV30 and TRBJ1-2, with unresolved D. V was clipped by 0 bases and J by 5 bases, with 13 bases between them. This CDR3 spans 14 amino acids. Per germline, CDR1 GTSNPN and CDR2 SVGIG (reference sequence).

V and J are TRBV6-5 and TRBJ1-2, with D possibly being TRBD1 (5 bases). Germline V gene lookup returns CDR1 MNHEY and CDR2 SVGAGI. V lost 1 base, J lost 5 bases, and 14 bases lay in between. The CDR3 is made up of 15 amino acids. DNA of the CDR3: TGTGCCAGCAGTTACTACGAGGGGAAGGGGTATGGCTACACCTTC. Protein product: CASSYYEGKGYGYTF.

CDR3 bases: TGTGCCAGCAGTTCGGACAGGGCGAGGTGGGGTACTGAAGCTTTCTTT. As protein: CASSSDRARWGTEAFF. The chain combines TRBV6-5 with TRBJ1-1, with 8 bases that match TRBD1. CDR1 and CDR2 from the germline V gene are MNHEY and SVGAGI. V lost 4 bases to trimming and J lost 5 bases; unmatched junction nucleotides: 12. CDR3 length: 16 residues.

The chain carries TRBV12-3 or TRBV12-4 and TRBJ1-4; D is uncertain. Trimming removed 1 base from V and 8 bases from J, with 5 bases in between. The CDR3 runs 12 residues. The DNA of the CDR3 is TGTGCCAGCAGTTTAGGGGGAGAAAAACTGTTTTTT. It is translated as CASSLGGEKLFF.

The V gene is TRBV23-1, the J gene TRBJ2-7, with TRBD1 as a possible D gene (7 bases). TRBV23-1 is given ORF status, its function remaining uncertain. This CDR3 spans 15 amino acids. V was pared by 0 bases and J by 3 bases, with 12 bases between. CDR3 in DNA: TGCGCCAGCAGTCAATCTTCAGGGGGGCTCTACGAGCAGTACTTC. Protein product: CASSQSSGGLYEQYF.

The V and J genes are TRBV28 and TRBJ1-4; D is unresolved. Between the trimmed V and J ends, which lost 8 bases and 2 bases, there was a span of 9 bases. CDR1 MDHEN and CDR2 SYDVKM come from the germline V gene. This CDR3 has 13 residues. The DNA for the CDR3 is TGTGCCAGCGCGGACGGGACTAATGAAAAACTGTTTTTT. Its translation: CASADGTNEKLFF.

V usage is TRBV9 and J usage is TRBJ1-2; perhaps TRBD1 as D (6 bases). This CDR3 is 15 amino acids long. The germline CDR1 and CDR2 sequences are SGDLS and YYNGEE. Deletions cut 0 bases from V and 8 bases from J, with 17 bases between. The CDR3 reads CASSVGIGEGQGYTF. Here the CDR3 DNA reads TGTGCCAGCAGCGTAGGTATAGGGGAGGGACAAGGCTACACCTTC.

The J gene is TRBJ1-2, the V gene TRBV28, with 7 bases lining up with TRBD1. The CDR3 has 13 amino acids. V lost 6 bases, J lost 7 bases, and 8 bases stayed unmatched. Germline-derived CDR1 and CDR2 are MDHEN and SYDVKM. The CDR3 spells CASRTGAFGGYTF. The DNA for the CDR3 is TGTGCCAGCAGAACAGGGGCCTTTGGTGGCTACACCTTC.

The chain recombines TRBV6-5 with TRBJ1-3; D unresolved. The CDR3 contains 13 residues. Germline-derived CDR1 and CDR2 are MNHEY and SVGAGI. Trimming removed 7 bases from V and 4 bases from J, with 11 bases in between. For the CDR3, the DNA is TGTGCCAGCACACTATCGATCGGAAACACCATATATTTT. Amino acids: CASTLSIGNTIYF.

V usage is TRBV3-1 (or the pseudogene TRBV3-2) and J usage is TRBJ1-2; perhaps TRBD1 as D (6 bases). Germline V CDR1 and CDR2: LGHDT, YNNKEL (reference sequence). The ends were cut back, 2 bases at V and 4 bases at J, with 8 bases in the middle. The CDR3 is 13 residues long. In nucleotides, the CDR3 is TGTGCCAGCAGCCAACGGACAGTCTATGGCTACACCTTC. Amino acids: CASSQRTVYGYTF.

The chain has TRBV18 and TRBJ1-5; tentatively, D is TRBD1 (5 bases). The germline CDR1 and CDR2 sequences are KGHSH and LQKENI. Deletions cut 6 bases from V and 4 bases from J, with 19 bases between. CDR3 length equals 16 residues. CDR3 protein: CASSGGVQGKNQPQHF. CDR3 DNA sequence: TGTGCCAGCTCTGGGGGGGTGCAGGGTAAGAATCAGCCCCAGCATTTT.

This clone was seen only a few times. The chain has TRBV27 and TRBJ1-2, with a weak D call TRBD1 (5 bases). Trimming shortened V by 2 bases and J by 4 bases, and 14 bases separated the two germline ends. The CDR3 spans 15 residues. The germline CDR1 and CDR2 sequences are MNHEY and SMNVEV (reference sequence). The CDR3 bases are TGTGCCAGCAGTTTAATAGCAGGGCGCACCTATGGCTACACCTTC. Residues: CASSLIAGRTYGYTF.

This clone has only one observation. The genes are TRBV29-1 and TRBJ2-7; 9 bases match TRBD1. The CDR3 loop spans 13 amino acids. Germline lookup yields CDR1 SQVTM and CDR2 ANQGSEA. V lost 8 bases, J lost 6 bases, and 11 bases stayed unmatched. The CDR3 is CSISPGQGSEQYF. In nucleotides, the CDR3 is TGCAGCATATCCCCGGGACAGGGCTCCGAGCAGTACTTC.

The rearrangement uses TRBV14 and TRBJ1-1; possible D gene TRBD1, 6 bases. The CDR3 is 15 amino acids. Germline V gene sequence: CDR1 SGHDN, CDR2 FVKESK. Trimming removed 0 bases from V and 3 bases from J, with 11 bases in between. The CDR3 DNA reads as TGTGCCAGCAGCCAAGAAACAGGGATCGACACTGAAGCTTTCTTT. This gives the protein CASSQETGIDTEAFF.